This T cell receptor (beta chain) was captured by sequencing in a study of CD8 T cells in Susac syndrome (dated by TCRdb to 2018 to 2020). Regarding the study in general: The study used repertoire sequencing to test whether antigen drove CD8+ T cell activation and differentiation in Susac syndrome. The study compared CD8+ T cell repertoire clonality among 12 healthy donors, around 14 Susac syndrome patients and 15 or so multiple sclerosis patients.

As concerns this clonotype: Its antigen is unknown. Qualities for individual bases were not recorded, and no much larger clone is one base off.

RNA was extracted with the RNeasy kit and about 0.45 to 1 ug was reverse transcribed using random hexamers. The immunoSEQ multiplex PCR assay, covering 54 Vbeta and 13 Jbeta segments, was used to amplify TCR beta CDR3 regions. PCR amplification bias was corrected by using a synthetic template baseline for primer optimization and computational correction. For the original study's pipeline: Reads were annotated to V, D and J genes per IMGT and analyzed with immunoSEQ Analyzer, keeping only productive sequences. Clonality was computed as one minus Shannon entropy normalized by log2 of the number of productive unique sequences. For each patient and control, public and private clones were evaluated among the 100 most prevalent clones. A clone was defined as Susac-specific if it was absent from the healthy and MS cohorts, from over a thousand published viral clones and from other ImmuneACCESS disease sequences. Using fastp at Q25 and MiXCR, TCRdb reprocessed the public reads and kept productive beta chains. Identical CDR3 protein sequences are pooled into one entry, listed with their most common genes and DNA. V and J calls and clone size were set by TCRdb, not the authors. The table for this sample lists about 440,000 distinct CDR3 sequences; 75% to 90% of them were counted only once. The ten largest make up about 0.12% of the sample.

From cysteine to phenylalanine, the CDR3 is 14 amino acids long. Only the CDR3 DNA stays, 42 bases, in frame from base 1. V ends up 1 base short and J 3 bases short, with an unmatched junction base count of 3. CDR1 and CDR2 were assigned from the germline V gene as MGHDK and SYGVNS. Peripheral blood CD8+ and CD4+ T cells from healthy donors, Susac syndrome patients and multiple sclerosis patients were profiled using high-throughput TCR beta sequencing. Multiple sclerosis controls were treatment-naive patients with stable or active relapsing-remitting disease fulfilling revised McDonald criteria. CD8+ TEMRA cells were enriched by FACS, while bulk CD8+ and CD4+ T cells were purified by magnetic negative isolation. Blood was drawn into EDTA tubes, processed within 24 hours, and PBMCs were isolated by density gradient centrifugation. PBMCs intended for TCR sequencing were cryopreserved in liquid nitrogen and were subsequently thawed in a 37 degrees C water bath. Purity of sorted or isolated CD4+, CD8+ and CD8+ TEMRA cells was at least 90%.

Broad study findings and their caveats: The number of individuals in the TCR sequencing and HLA analysis was acknowledged as relatively small.

This chain joins TRBV25-1 to TRBJ2-7; the junction holds 7 bases that match TRBD1. The receptor's source is a human donor with multiple sclerosis. The sample comprised CD8+ T cells from PBMCs. The CDR3 here reads CASSESAGGYEQYF. The nucleotide sequence reads as follows: TGTGCCAGCAGTGAATCTGCAGGGGGCTACGAGCAGTACTTC.